The clone carrying this T cell receptor beta chain occurred a few times. Relative to the germline gene, one junction end is altered; a read error may explain this. The data were produced by immunoSEQ multiplex PCR, yet TCRdb's version contains in-frame clones alone and is incomplete. In the table there are 90,000 to 130,000 clones, roughly 83% of which are singletons. This entry belongs to a study of blood T cell repertoires in COVID-19. From germline, CDR1 is MGHDK and CDR2 SYGVNS. CDR3 size: 13 residues. The sequencing sample was made of peripheral blood. This receptor was identified in a woman in her seventies with acute or convalescent COVID-19. The chain links TRBV25-1 to TRBJ2-5, with D perhaps matching TRBD1 (6 bases). The CDR3 sequence: CASKGQLQGTQYF. The CDR3 DNA is TGTGCCAGCAAAGGACAGCTACAAGGGACCCAGTACTTC.